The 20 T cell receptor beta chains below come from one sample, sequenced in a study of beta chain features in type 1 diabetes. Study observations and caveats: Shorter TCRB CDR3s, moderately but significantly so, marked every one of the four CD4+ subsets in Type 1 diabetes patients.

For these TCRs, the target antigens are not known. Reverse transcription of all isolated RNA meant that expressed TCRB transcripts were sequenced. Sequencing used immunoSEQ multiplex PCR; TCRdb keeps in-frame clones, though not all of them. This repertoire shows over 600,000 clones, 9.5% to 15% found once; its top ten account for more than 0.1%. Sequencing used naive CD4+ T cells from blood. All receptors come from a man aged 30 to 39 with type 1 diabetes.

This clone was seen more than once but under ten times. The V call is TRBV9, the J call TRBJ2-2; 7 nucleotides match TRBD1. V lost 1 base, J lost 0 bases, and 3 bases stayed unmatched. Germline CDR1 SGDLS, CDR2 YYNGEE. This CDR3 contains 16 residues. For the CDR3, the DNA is TGTGCCAGCAGCGTATCAACAGGGGCGAACACCGGGGAGCTGTTTTTT. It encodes CASSVSTGANTGELFF. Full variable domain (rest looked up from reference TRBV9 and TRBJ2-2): DSGVTQTPKHLITATGQRVTLRCSPRSGDLSVYWYQQSLDQGLQFLIQYYNGEERAKGNILERFSAQQFPDLHSELNLSSLELGDSALYFCASSVSTGANTGELFFGEGSRLTVL.

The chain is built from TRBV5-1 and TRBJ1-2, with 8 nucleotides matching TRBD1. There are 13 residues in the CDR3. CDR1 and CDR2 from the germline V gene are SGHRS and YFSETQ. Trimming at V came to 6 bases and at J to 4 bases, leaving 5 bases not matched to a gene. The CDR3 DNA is TGCGCCAGCAACACCGGGACAGGCTATGGCTACACCTTC. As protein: CASNTGTGYGYTF.

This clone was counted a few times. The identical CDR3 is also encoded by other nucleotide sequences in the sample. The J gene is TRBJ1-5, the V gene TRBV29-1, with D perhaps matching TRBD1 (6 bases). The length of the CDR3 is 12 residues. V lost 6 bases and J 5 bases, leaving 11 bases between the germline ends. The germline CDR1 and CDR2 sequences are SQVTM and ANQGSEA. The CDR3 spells CSVGQGDQPQHF. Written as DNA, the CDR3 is TGCAGCGTGGGACAAGGGGATCAGCCCCAGCATTTT.

The CDR3 nucleotides are TGCAGCGTTGGGGTCCCTCCGGGGTCGGAGACCCAGTACTTC. Translating gives CSVGVPPGSETQYF. The V call is TRBV29-1, the J call TRBJ2-5, with a weak D call TRBD2 (5 bases). The CDR3 contains 14 residues. Looked up from germline, CDR1 is SQVTM and CDR2 is ANQGSEA. The ends were cut back, 4 bases at V and 5 bases at J, with 17 bases in the middle. The variable domain in full, with the rest retrieved from reference TRBV29-1 and TRBJ2-5, is SAVISQKPSRDICQRGTSLTIQCQVDSQVTMMFWYRQQPGQSLTLIATANQGSEATYESGFVIDKFPISRPNLTFSTLTVSNMSPEDSSIYLCSVGVPPGSETQYFGPGTRLLVL.

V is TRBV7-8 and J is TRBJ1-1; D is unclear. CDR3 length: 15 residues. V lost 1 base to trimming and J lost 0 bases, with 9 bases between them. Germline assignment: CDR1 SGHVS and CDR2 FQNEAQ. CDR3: CASSLVMGMNTEAFF. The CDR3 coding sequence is TGTGCCAGCAGCTTAGTGATGGGGATGAACACTGAAGCTTTCTTT. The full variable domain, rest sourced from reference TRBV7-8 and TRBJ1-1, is GAGVSQSPRYKVAKRGQDVALRCDPISGHVSLFWYQQALGQGPEFLTYFQNEAQLDKSGLPSDRFFAERPEGSVSTLKIQRTQQEDSAVYLCASSLVMGMNTEAFFGQGTRLTVV.

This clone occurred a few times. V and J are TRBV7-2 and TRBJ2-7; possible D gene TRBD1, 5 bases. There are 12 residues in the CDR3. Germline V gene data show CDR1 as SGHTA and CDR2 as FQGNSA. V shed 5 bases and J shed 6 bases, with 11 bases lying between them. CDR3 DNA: TGTGCCAGCAGCCAAGGGGTGCCCGAGCAGTACTTC. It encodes CASSQGVPEQYF. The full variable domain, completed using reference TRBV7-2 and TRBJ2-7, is GAGVSQSPSNKVTEKGKDVELRCDPISGHTALYWYRQSLGQGLEFLIYFQGNSAPDKSGLPSDRFSAERTGGSVSTLTIQRTQQEDSAVYLCASSQGVPEQYFGPGTRLTVT.

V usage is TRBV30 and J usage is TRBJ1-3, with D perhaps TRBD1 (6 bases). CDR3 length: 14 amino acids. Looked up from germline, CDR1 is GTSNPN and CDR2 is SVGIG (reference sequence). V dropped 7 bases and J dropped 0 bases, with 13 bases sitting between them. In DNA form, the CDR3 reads TGTGCCTTTTCTCGACAGGACTCTGGAAACACCATATATTTT. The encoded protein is CAFSRQDSGNTIYF.

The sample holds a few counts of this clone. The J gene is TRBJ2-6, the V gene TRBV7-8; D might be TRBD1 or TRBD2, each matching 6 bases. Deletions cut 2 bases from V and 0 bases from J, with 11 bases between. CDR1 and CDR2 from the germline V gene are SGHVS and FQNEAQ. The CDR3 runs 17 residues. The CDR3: CASSLLGGNSGANVLTF. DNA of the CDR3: TGTGCCAGCAGCTTACTAGGGGGGAACTCTGGGGCCAACGTCCTGACTTTC. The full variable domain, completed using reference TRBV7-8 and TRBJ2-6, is GAGVSQSPRYKVAKRGQDVALRCDPISGHVSLFWYQQALGQGPEFLTYFQNEAQLDKSGLPSDRFFAERPEGSVSTLKIQRTQQEDSAVYLCASSLLGGNSGANVLTFGAGSRLTVL.

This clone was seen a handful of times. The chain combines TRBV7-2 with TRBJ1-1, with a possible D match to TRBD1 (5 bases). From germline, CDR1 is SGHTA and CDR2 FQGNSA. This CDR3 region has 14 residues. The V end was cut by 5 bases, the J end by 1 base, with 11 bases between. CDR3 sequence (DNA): TGTGCCAGCAGCGCCACCACAGGGAACACTGAAGCTTTCTTT. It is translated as CASSATTGNTEAFF.

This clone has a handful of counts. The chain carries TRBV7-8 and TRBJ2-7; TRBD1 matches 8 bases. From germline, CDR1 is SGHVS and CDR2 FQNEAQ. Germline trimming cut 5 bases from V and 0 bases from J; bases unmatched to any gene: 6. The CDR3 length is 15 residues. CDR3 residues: CASSPSGQASYEQYF. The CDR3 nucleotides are TGTGCCAGCAGCCCGTCGGGACAGGCCTCCTACGAGCAGTACTTC.

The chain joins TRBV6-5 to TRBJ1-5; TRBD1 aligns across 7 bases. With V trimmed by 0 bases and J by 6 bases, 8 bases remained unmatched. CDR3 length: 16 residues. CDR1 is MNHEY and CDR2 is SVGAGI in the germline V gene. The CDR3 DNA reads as TGTGCCAGCAGTTACTCGGCTTACAGGGACAGTCAGCCCCAGCATTTT. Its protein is CASSYSAYRDSQPQHF.

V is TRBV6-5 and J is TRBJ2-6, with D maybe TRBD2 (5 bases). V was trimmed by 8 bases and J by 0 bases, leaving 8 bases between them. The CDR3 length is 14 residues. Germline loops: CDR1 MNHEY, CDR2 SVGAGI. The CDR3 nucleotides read TGTGCCAGCGGCCGGGGCTCTGGGGCCAACGTCCTGACTTTC. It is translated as CASGRGSGANVLTF.

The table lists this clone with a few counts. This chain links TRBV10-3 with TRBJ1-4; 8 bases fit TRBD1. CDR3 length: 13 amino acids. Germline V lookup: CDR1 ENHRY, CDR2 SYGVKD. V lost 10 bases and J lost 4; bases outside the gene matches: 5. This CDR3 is CATTDRDNEKLFF. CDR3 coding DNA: TGTGCCACAACGGACAGGGATAATGAAAAACTGTTTTTT.

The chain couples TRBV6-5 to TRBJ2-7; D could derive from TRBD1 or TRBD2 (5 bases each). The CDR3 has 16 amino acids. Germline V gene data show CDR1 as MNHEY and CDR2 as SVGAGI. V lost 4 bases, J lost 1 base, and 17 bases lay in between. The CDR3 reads CASSLTGRSPSYEQYF. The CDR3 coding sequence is TGTGCCAGCAGTTTGACGGGACGTAGCCCATCCTACGAGCAGTACTTC.

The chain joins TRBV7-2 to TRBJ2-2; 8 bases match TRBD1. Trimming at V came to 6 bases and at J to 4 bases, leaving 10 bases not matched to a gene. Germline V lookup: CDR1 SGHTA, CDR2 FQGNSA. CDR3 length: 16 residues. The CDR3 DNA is TGTGCCAGCAGTCAATCAGGGGGCCAGGGCACCGGGGAGCTGTTTTTT. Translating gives CASSQSGGQGTGELFF.

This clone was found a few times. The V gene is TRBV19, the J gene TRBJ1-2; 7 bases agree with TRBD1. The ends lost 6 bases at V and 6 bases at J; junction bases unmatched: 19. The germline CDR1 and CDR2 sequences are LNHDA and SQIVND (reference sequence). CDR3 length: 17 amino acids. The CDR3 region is CASSSLDEGARANGYTF. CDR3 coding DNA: TGTGCCAGTAGCAGCCTGGATGAGGGGGCGCGGGCGAATGGCTACACCTTC.

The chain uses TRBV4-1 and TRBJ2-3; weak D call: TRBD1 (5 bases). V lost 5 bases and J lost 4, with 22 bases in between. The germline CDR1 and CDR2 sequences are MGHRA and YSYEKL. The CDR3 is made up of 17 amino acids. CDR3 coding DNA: TGCGCCAGCAGCTTACGGGTGGGGCAGTTGGGCCCAGATACGCAGTATTTT. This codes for CASSLRVGQLGPDTQYF.

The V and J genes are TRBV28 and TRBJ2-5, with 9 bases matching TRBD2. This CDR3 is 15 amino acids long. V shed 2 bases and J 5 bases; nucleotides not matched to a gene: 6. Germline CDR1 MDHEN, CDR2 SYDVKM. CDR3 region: CASSLLAGRGETQYF. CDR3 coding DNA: TGTGCCAGCAGTTTACTAGCGGGGCGCGGGGAGACCCAGTACTTC.

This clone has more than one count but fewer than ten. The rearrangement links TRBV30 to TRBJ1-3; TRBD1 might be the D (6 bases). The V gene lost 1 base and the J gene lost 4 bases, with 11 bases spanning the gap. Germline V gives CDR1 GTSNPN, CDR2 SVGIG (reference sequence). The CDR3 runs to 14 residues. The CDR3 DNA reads TGTGCCTGGAGTGGGGGGCAACGCGGAAACACCATATATTTT. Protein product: CAWSGGQRGNTIYF.

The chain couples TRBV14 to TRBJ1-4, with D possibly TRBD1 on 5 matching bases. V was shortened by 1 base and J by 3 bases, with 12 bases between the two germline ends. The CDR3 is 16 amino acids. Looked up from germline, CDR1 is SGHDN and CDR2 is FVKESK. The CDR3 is CASSQGRRGSNEKLFF. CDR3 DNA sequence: TGTGCCAGCAGCCAAGGTCGGAGGGGTTCTAATGAAAAACTGTTTTTT.